This T cell receptor (beta chain) was retrieved from a study of cytomegalovirus exposure and HLA in healthy donors. Points from the study as a whole: As a later analysis revealed, the rate of TCR association differed by HLA locus, with DRB1 most and HLA-C fewest.

The CDR3 is 11 residues long. The V end lost 8 bases, the J end lost 7 bases, and 10 bases lay between the germline ends. Per the germline V gene, CDR1 is SGHTA and CDR2 is FQGNSA. Comments on this clone: The antigen is undetermined.

Researchers ran the PCR with 60 Vbeta and 13 Jbeta primers. Here immunoSEQ multiplex PCR was the method, and the copy in TCRdb shows in-frame clones only, minus some. The sample contains approximately 160,000 clones, roughly 79% of which appear only once. The sequenced sample was PBMCs. This sequence joins TRBV7-2 and TRBJ2-3; D is uncertain. The clonotype originates from a man aged 40-50 years in good health and CMV-seronegative. The CDR3 DNA reads as TGTGCCAGCCGACTTTTGAATACGCAGTATTTT. This translates into CASRLLNTQYF.